A selection of T cell receptor beta chains follows, all from one sample in a study of T-cell memory formation after mild COVID-19. TCRdb passed the 5' RACE reads through MiXCR, listing each CDR3 protein once. Among around 530,000 distinct CDR3 sequences listed, about 20% were seen once. Sample: PBMCs or a T cell subset sorted from them (not recorded which). These receptors all stem from an adult woman who had mild COVID-19 (a few samples of this study predate the infection). Cell type and time point are not known. Each CDR3 is given with its conserved first and last residue. Each record gives: D gene, clone size, V gene, J gene, CDR3 DNA, CDR3 protein. D genes are given only for firm matches. Not all rows give a size; the values are once, few, many and, for expanded clones, a class.

.	.	TRBV5-8	TRBJ2-3	TGTGCCAGCAGCCCCGGGGTGGGGACAGATACGCAGTATTTT	CASSPGVGTDTQYF
.	few	TRBV29-1	TRBJ2-7	TGCAGCGTTGGACTGAATCTCTACGAGCAGTACTTC	CSVGLNLYEQYF
.	.	TRBV7-2	TRBJ1-1	TGTGCCAGCAGCTACCAACTTGGGAACACTGAAGCTTTCTTT	CASSYQLGNTEAFF
TRBD1	few	TRBV3-1	TRBJ2-2	TGTGCCAGCAGCACCCGGGACAGGGACATCACGCGGGGCGGGGAGCTGTTTTTT	CASSTRDRDITRGGELFF
.	.	TRBV24-1	TRBJ2-5	TGTGCCACCAGTGAACCCAGGGTTGAAGAGACCCAGTACTTC	CATSEPRVEETQYF
.	.	TRBV12-3/TRBV12-4	TRBJ1-2	TGTGCCAGCAGCAATCTCAGGACTTCTAACTATGGCTACACCTTC	CASSNLRTSNYGYTF
.	few	TRBV12-3/TRBV12-4	TRBJ2-7	TGTGCCAGCAGTTTCACCGGGACTTCCGCCTACGAGCAGTACTTC	CASSFTGTSAYEQYF
.	few	TRBV7-9	TRBJ1-4	TGTGCCAGCAGCCGCGCGGGGCTTAATGAAAAACTGTTTTTT	CASSRAGLNEKLFF
.	.	TRBV10-3	TRBJ2-5	TGTGCCATCAGTGAGGGGTCGTCGGGGCAAGAGACCCAGTACTTC	CAISEGSSGQETQYF
.	.	TRBV19	TRBJ1-1	TGTGCCAGTAGCAGGGCAGGGAGGAAAACTGAAGCTTTCTTT	CASSRAGRKTEAFF
TRBD1	.	TRBV9	TRBJ1-2	TGTGCCAGCAGCGTAAGGAGGGACAGGGATACCTATGGCTACACCTTC	CASSVRRDRDTYGYTF
TRBD2	.	TRBV5-4	TRBJ2-7	TGTGACAGCAGCGGGGGGGTAGGCTACGAGCAGTACTTC	CDSSGGVGYEQYF
TRBD1	few	TRBV5-1	TRBJ1-1	TGCGCCAGCAGCTTAAGGACAGGGACTGAAGCTTTCTTT	CASSLRTGTEAFF
.	.	TRBV13	TRBJ2-5	TGTGCCAGCAGCCCGGCGGGGAGGGAGACCCAGTACTTC	CASSPAGRETQYF
TRBD1	.	TRBV6-5	TRBJ1-2	TGTGCCAGCAGTTACTCACAGGGGACAACTGGCTACACCTTC	CASSYSQGTTGYTF
TRBD1	many	TRBV5-1	TRBJ1-1	TGCGCCAGCGGAAGACAGGGAGCAAACACTGAAGCTTTCTTT	CASGRQGANTEAFF
TRBD1	few	TRBV9	TRBJ1-4	TGTGCCAGCAGCGTAGATCCAGGGGGGATTAGTTTTGAAAAACTGTTTTTT	CASSVDPGGISFEKLFF
.	few	TRBV29-1	TRBJ1-2	TGCAGCGTTGAGGGAGGGGGTGTAGGTGCGAACTATGGCTACACCTTC	CSVEGGGVGANYGYTF
.	few	TRBV10-3	TRBJ2-3	TGTGCCATCAGTGAGTTGGGACATTCGTCGGATACGCAGTATTTT	CAISELGHSSDTQYF
TRBD1	.	TRBV10-3	TRBJ2-7	TGTGCCATCTCCGGGACAGTCACCGACGAGCAGTACTTC	CAISGTVTDEQYF
.	.	TRBV9	TRBJ2-3	TGTGCCAGCAGCGTACAGGTCTCAGATACGCAGTATTTT	CASSVQVSDTQYF
.	.	TRBV18	TRBJ2-7	TGTGCCAGCCTACCAAGCATAGGGGTGGCCTACGAGCAGTACTTC	CASLPSIGVAYEQYF
.	.	TRBV2	TRBJ2-7	TGTGCCAGCAGTGTGGGGGGACAGTTACGCTCCTACGAGCAGTACTTC	CASSVGGQLRSYEQYF
TRBD2	few	TRBV3-1	TRBJ2-2	TGTGCCAGCAGACGTCCCGCCGCGGGGGGAACGAACACCGGGGAGCTGTTTTTT	CASRRPAAGGTNTGELFF
.	.	TRBV5-5	TRBJ2-7	TGTGCCAGCAGCTTTTCCCACGAGCAGTACTTC	CASSFSHEQYF
.	.	TRBV15	TRBJ2-2	TGTGCCACCAGCAGAGGATTAATGCGGGACACCGGGGAGCTGTTTTTT	CATSRGLMRDTGELFF
.	.	TRBV6-1	TRBJ1-1	TGTGCCAGCAGTGTTGGCATGAACACTGAAGCTTTCTTT	CASSVGMNTEAFF
TRBD2	few	TRBV3-1	TRBJ2-5	TGTGCCAGCAGCCCTAGCGGGGGGCCGCAAGAGACCCAGTACTTC	CASSPSGGPQETQYF
.	few	TRBV6-1	TRBJ2-1	TGTGCCAGCAGTGAAACAGGGATACCGAGGTACGAGCAGTTCTTC	CASSETGIPRYEQFF
.	.	TRBV7-6	TRBJ2-7	TGTGCCAGCAGCTCATTCCCGGACAGCTCCTACGAGCAGTACTTC	CASSSFPDSSYEQYF
.	few	TRBV12-3/TRBV12-4	TRBJ2-1	TGTGCCAGCAGTTTATCTTACAGTGAGCAGTTCTTC	CASSLSYSEQFF
.	many	TRBV29-1	TRBJ2-5	TGCAGCGTGGAGATGACGCCTAGCAAGACCCAGTACTTC	CSVEMTPSKTQYF
TRBD2	.	TRBV29-1	TRBJ2-3	TGCAGCGTTGAAGTAGGAGCGGGGGGGCTCCCAGATACGCAGTATTTT	CSVEVGAGGLPDTQYF
.	.	TRBV12-3/TRBV12-4	TRBJ2-3	TGTGCCAGCAGGCGGGGACAGTTTAGCACAGATACGCAGTATTTT	CASRRGQFSTDTQYF
TRBD2	.	TRBV7-2	TRBJ2-1	TGTGCCAGCAGCCCGACCCTAGCGGGGGGCCGAAACAATGAGCAGTTCTTC	CASSPTLAGGRNNEQFF
TRBD2	.	TRBV7-9	TRBJ2-7	TGTGCCAGCAGCTTGGGGACTAGCGGAGTTTCCTACGAGCAGTACTTC	CASSLGTSGVSYEQYF
TRBD1	.	TRBV7-3	TRBJ1-2	TGTGCCAGCAGCTTAGACCCAGGGGGCGGTGGCTACACCTTC	CASSLDPGGGGYTF
.	few	TRBV19	TRBJ2-3	TGTGCCAGTAGTATCACACGCACAGATACGCAGTATTTT	CASSITRTDTQYF
.	.	TRBV7-6	TRBJ1-1	TGTGCCAGCAGCCAAAGCGGGCCTATGGTCACTGAAGCTTTCTTT	CASSQSGPMVTEAFF
.	.	TRBV6-5	TRBJ2-3	TGTGCCAGCAAGTCCGGGATCGTTAACACAGATACGCAGTATTTT	CASKSGIVNTDTQYF
.	.	TRBV5-1	TRBJ2-1	TGCGCCAGCCGATCACAGGGAGGATTCAATGAGCAGTTCTTC	CASRSQGGFNEQFF
TRBD1	.	TRBV6-1	TRBJ1-1	TGTGCCAGCAGGACAGGGGAATCGAACACTGAAGCTTTCTTT	CASRTGESNTEAFF
TRBD1	many	TRBV10-3	TRBJ2-7	TGTGCCATCAGTGAGCAAAGGGACAGGCTGTCGGAGCAGTACTTC	CAISEQRDRLSEQYF
.	.	TRBV18	TRBJ1-2	TGTGCCAGCTCACCCGAAACCTCAAATCACTTTGGCTACACCTTC	CASSPETSNHFGYTF
.	few	TRBV18	TRBJ1-1	TGTGCCAGCTCGCAGTACTACACTGAAGCTTTCTTT	CASSQYYTEAFF
TRBD1	.	TRBV9	TRBJ1-5	TGTGCCAGCCCCGGGACAGGGGAAAAGAGAAGGAATCAGCCCCAGCATTTT	CASPGTGEKRRNQPQHF
TRBD2	few	TRBV6-2/TRBV6-3	TRBJ2-2	TGTGCCAGCAGTTACACCGGACTAGCGGGAGCAGGGAACACCGGGGAGCTGTTTTTT	CASSYTGLAGAGNTGELFF
.	few	TRBV9	TRBJ2-7	TGTGCCAGCAGCGTAGAGGCGGGGCCGGCCTACGAGCAGTACTTC	CASSVEAGPAYEQYF
TRBD1	few	TRBV7-9	TRBJ2-7	TGTGCCAGCAGCTGGGACAGGGATTTTCGGCGCGAGCAGTACTTC	CASSWDRDFRREQYF
.	.	TRBV15	TRBJ2-7	TGTGCCACCAGCAGAGTCCCAGGGGGGTCCTACGAGCAGTACTTC	CATSRVPGGSYEQYF
TRBD2	.	TRBV6-1	TRBJ2-2	TGTGCCAGCAGTGGCGGGAGAGGGGCGAACACCGGGGAGCTGTTTTTT	CASSGGRGANTGELFF